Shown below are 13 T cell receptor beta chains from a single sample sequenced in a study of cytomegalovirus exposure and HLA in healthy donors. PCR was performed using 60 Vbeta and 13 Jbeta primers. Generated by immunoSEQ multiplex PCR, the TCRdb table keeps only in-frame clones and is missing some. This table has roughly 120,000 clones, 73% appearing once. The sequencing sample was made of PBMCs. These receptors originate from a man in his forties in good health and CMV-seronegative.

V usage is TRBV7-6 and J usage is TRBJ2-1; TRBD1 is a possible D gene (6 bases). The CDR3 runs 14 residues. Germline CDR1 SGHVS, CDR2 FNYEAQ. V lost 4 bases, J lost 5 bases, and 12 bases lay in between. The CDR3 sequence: CASSYFEGDNEQFF. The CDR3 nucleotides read TGTGCCAGCAGCTACTTCGAGGGGGACAATGAGCAGTTCTTC.

The CDR3 DNA reads TGTGCCAGCAGCTTGGTCAGGGTCACAATACGTGAGCAGTTCTTC. It is translated as CASSLVRVTIREQFF. The chain recombines TRBV7-9 with TRBJ2-1, with TRBD1 as a possible D gene (5 bases). Germline assignment: CDR1 SEHNR and CDR2 FQNEAQ (reference sequence). This CDR3 region has 15 residues. The ends were cut back, 3 bases at V and 9 bases at J, with 18 bases in the middle.

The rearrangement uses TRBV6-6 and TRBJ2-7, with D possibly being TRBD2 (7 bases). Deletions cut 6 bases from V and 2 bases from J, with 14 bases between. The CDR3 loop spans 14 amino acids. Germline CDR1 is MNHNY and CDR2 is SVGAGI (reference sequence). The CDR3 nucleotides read TGTGCCAGCAGAATACAGGGAGGGCCCTACGAGCAGTACTTC. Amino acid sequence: CASRIQGGPYEQYF.

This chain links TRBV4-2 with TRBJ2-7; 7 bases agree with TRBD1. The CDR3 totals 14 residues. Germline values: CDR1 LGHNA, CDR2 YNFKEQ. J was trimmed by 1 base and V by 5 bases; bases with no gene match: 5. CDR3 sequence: CASSTRDSSYEQYF. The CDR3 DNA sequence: TGTGCCAGCAGCACACGGGACAGTTCCTACGAGCAGTACTTC.

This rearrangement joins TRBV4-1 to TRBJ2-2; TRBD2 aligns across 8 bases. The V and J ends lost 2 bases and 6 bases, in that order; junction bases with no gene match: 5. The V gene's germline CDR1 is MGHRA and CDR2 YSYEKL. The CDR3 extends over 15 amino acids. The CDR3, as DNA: TGCGCCAGCAGCCAACCGGGGGGGGCACCCGGGGAGCTGTTTTTT. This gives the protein CASSQPGGAPGELFF.

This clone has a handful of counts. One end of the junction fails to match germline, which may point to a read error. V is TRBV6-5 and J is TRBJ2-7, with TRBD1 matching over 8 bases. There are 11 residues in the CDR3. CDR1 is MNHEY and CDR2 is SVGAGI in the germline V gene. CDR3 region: CARRGPYEQYF. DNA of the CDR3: TGTGCCCGCAGGGGGCCCTACGAGCAGTACTTC.

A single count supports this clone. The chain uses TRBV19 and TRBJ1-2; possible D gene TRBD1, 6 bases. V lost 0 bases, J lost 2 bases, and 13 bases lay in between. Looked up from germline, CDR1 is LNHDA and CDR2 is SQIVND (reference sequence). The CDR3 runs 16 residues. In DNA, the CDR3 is TGTGCCAGTAGTATAGATCAGAGGGACACCAACTATGGCTACACCTTC. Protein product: CASSIDQRDTNYGYTF.

The DNA of the CDR3 is TGTGCCAGCAGCCAAGATTGGAGCGGCTCCTACGAGCAGTACTTC. Encoded protein: CASSQDWSGSYEQYF. The chain recombines TRBV4-2 with TRBJ2-7, with D maybe TRBD2 (5 bases). V was shortened by 0 bases and J by 0 bases, with 9 bases between the two germline ends. Germline-derived CDR1 and CDR2 are LGHNA and YNFKEQ. This CDR3 contains 15 residues.

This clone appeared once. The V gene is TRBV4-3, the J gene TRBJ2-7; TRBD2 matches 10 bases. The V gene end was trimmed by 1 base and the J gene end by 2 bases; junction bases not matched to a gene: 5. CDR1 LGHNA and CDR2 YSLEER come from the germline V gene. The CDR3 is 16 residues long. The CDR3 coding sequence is TGCGCCAGCAGCCAAGCGGAAGCGGGGGGGCCCTACGAGCAGTACTTC. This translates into CASSQAEAGGPYEQYF.

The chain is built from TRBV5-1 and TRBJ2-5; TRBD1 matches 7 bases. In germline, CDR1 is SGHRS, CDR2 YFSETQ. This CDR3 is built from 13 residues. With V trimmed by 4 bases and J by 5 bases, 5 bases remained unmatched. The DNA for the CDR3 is TGCGCCAGCAGCCGACAGGGTAGGGAGACCCAGTACTTC. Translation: CASSRQGRETQYF.

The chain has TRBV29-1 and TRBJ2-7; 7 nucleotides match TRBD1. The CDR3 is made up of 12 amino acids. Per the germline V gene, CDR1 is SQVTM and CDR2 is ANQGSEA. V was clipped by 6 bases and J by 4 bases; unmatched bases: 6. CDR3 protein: CSVVGTAYEQYF. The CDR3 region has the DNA TGCAGCGTCGTTGGGACAGCTTACGAGCAGTACTTC.

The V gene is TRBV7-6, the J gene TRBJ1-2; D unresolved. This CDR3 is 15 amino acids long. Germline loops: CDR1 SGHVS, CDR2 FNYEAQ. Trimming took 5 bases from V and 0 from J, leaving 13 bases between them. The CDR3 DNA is TGTGCCAGCAGCCTTACATGGCCTTCTAACTATGGCTACACCTTC. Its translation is CASSLTWPSNYGYTF.

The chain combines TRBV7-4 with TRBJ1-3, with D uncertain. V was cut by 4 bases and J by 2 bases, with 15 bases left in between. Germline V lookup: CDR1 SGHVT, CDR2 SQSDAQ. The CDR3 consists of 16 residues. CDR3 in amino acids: CASSSPGEATGNTIYF. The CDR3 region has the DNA TGTGCCAGCAGCTCCCCCGGGGAAGCTACTGGAAACACCATATATTTT.